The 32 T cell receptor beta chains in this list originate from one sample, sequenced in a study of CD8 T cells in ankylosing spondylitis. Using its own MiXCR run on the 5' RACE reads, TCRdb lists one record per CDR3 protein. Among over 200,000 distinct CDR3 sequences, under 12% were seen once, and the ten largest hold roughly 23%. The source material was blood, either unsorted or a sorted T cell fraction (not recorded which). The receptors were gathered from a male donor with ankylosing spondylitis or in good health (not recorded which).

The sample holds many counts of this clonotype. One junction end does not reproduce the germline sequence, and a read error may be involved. CDR3 sequence reads: CASSFRAQETQYF. The DNA for the CDR3 is TGTGCTAGCAGCTTTAGGGCGCAAGAGACCCAGTACTTC. This chain joins TRBV7-7 and TRBJ2-5; no clear D gene. The CDR3 has 13 residues. Germline V lookup: CDR1 SSHAT, CDR2 FNYEAQ (reference sequence).

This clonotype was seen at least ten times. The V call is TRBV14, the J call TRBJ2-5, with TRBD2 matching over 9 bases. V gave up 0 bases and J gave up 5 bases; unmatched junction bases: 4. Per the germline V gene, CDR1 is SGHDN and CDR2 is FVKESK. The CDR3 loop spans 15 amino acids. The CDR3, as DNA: TGTGCCAGCAGCCAAGATCGCGGGGGGGCTGAGACCCAGTACTTC. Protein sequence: CASSQDRGGAETQYF.

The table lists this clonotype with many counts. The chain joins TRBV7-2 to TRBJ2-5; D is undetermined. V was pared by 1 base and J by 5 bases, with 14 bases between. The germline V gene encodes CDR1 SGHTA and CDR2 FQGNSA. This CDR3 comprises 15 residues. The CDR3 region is CASSLVSGSGETQYF. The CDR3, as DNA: TGTGCCAGCAGCTTAGTGTCAGGAAGTGGGGAGACCCAGTACTTC.

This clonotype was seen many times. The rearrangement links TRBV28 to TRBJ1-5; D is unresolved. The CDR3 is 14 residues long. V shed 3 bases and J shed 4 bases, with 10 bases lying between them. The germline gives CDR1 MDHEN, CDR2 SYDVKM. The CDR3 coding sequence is TGTGCCAGCAGTTTGTTCGCAGATAATCAGCCCCAGCATTTT. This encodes CASSLFADNQPQHF.

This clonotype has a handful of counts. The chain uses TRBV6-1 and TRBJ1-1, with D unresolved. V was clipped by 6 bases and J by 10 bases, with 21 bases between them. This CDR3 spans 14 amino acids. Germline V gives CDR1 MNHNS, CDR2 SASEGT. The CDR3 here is CASRAHSGLVVAFF. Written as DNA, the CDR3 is TGTGCCAGCAGAGCCCATTCGGGTCTGGTGGTAGCTTTCTTT.

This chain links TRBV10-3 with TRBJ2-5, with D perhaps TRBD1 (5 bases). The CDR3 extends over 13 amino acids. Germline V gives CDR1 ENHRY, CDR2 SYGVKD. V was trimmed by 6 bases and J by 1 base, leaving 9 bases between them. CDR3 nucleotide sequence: TGTGCCATCAGAAGAGACAGCCAAGAGACCCAGTACTTC. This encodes CAIRRDSQETQYF.

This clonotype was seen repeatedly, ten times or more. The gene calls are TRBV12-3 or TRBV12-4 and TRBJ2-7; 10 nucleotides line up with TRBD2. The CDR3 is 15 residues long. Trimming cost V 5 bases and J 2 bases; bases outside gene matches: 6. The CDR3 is CASSPALAGAYEQYF. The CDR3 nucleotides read TGTGCCAGCAGTCCCGCCCTAGCGGGAGCCTACGAGCAGTACTTC.

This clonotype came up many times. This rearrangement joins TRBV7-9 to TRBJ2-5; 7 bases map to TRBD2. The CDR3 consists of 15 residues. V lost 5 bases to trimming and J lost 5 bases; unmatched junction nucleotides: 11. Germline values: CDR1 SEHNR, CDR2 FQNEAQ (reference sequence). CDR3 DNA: TGTGCCAGCAGCCCGGGACTACCGTCGGGTGAGACCCAGTACTTC. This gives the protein CASSPGLPSGETQYF.

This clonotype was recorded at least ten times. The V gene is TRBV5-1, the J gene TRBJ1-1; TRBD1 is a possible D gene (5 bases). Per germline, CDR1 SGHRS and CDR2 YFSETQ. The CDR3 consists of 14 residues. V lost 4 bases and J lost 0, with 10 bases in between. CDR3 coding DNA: TGCGCCAGCAGCAGTTGGACAATGAACACTGAAGCTTTCTTT. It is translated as CASSSWTMNTEAFF. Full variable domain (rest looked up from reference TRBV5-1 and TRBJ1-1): KAGVTQTPRYLIKTRGQQVTLSCSPISGHRSVSWYQQTPGQGLQFLFEYFSETQRNKGNFPGRFSGRQFSNSRSEMNVSTLELGDSALYLCASSSWTMNTEAFFGQGTRLTVV.

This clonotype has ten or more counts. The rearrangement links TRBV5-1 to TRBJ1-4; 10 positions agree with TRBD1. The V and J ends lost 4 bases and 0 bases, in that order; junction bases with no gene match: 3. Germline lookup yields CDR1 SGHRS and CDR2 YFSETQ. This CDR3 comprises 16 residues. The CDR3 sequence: CASSPGQGTTNEKLFF. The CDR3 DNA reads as TGCGCCAGCAGCCCGGGACAGGGGACAACTAATGAAAAACTGTTTTTT.

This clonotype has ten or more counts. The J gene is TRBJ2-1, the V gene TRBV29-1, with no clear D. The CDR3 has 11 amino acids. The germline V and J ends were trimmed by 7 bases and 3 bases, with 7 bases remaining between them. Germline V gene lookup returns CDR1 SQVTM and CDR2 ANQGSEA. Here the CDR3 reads CSGLSYNEQFF. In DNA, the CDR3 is TGCAGCGGCCTCAGCTACAATGAGCAGTTCTTC.

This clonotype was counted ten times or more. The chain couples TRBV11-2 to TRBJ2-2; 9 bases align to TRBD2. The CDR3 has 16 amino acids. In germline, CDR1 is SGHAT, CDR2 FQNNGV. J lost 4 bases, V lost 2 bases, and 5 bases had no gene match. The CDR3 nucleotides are TGTGCCAGCAGCTTACAGAGGACTAGCGTCACCGGGGAGCTGTTTTTT. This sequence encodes CASSLQRTSVTGELFF.

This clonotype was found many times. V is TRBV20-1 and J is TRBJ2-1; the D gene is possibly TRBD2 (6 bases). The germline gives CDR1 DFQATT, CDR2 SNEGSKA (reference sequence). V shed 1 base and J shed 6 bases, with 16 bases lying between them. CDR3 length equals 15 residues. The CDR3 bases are TGCAGTGCTAGAGCCCCCCAGCGGGCGATCAATGAGCAGTTCTTC. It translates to CSARAPQRAINEQFF.

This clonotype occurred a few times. The CDR3 reads CASSPTGGVEQFF. CDR3 bases: TGTGCCAGCAGCCCGACAGGGGGTGTTGAGCAGTTCTTC. The chain combines TRBV3-1 with TRBJ2-1; 9 bases are a match to TRBD1. V was pared by 4 bases and J by 9 bases, with 4 bases of the junction left unmatched. This CDR3 spans 13 amino acids. The V gene's germline CDR1 is LGHDT and CDR2 YNNKEL (reference sequence).

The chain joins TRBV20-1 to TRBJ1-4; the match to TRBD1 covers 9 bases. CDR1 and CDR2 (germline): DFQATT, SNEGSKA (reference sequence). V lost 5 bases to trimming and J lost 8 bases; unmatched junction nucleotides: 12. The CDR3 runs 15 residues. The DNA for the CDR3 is TGCAGTGCTGTCCCGGGACAGGGTGGGGGAGAAAAACTGTTTTTT. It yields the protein CSAVPGQGGGEKLFF.

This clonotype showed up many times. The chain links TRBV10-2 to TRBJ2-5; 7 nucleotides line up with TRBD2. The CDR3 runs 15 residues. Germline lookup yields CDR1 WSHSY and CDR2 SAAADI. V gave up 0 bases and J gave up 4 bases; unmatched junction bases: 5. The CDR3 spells CASSESWGRAETQYF. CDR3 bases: TGCGCCAGCAGTGAGTCGTGGGGGAGGGCAGAGACCCAGTACTTC.

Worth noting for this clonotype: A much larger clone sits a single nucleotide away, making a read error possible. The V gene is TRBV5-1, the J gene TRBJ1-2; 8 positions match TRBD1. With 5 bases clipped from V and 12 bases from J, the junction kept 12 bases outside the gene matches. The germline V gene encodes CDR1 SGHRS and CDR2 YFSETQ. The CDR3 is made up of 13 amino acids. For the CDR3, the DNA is TGCGCCAGCAGGGGACAGGAAATTGACGGCGACACCTTC. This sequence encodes CASRGQEIDGDTF.

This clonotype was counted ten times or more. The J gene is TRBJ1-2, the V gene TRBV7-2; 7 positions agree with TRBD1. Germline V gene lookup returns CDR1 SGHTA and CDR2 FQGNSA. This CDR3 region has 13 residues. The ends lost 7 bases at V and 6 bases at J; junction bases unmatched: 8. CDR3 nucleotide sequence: TGTGCCAGCATCCAGGGGGGTTTCGATGGCTACACCTTC. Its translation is CASIQGGFDGYTF.

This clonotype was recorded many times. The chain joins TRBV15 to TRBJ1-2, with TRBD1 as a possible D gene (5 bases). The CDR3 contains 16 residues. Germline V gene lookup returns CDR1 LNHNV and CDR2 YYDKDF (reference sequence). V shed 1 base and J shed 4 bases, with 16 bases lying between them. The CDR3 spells CATSRGGGSLIYGYTF. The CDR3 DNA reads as TGTGCCACCAGCAGAGGTGGGGGTAGTTTGATCTATGGCTACACCTTC.

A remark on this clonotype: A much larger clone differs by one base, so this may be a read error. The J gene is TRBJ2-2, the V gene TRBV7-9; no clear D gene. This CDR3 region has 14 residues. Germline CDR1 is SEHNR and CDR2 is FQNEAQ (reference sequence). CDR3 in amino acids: CACSWQVNTGELFF. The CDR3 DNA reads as TGTGCCTGCAGCTGGCAAGTAAACACCGGGGAGCTGTTTTTT.

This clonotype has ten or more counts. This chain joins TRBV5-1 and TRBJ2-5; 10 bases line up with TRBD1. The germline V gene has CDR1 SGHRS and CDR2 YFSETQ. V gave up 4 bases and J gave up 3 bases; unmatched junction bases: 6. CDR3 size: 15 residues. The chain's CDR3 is CASSLSGTGEETQYF. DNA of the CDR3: TGCGCCAGCAGCCTCTCGGGGACAGGGGAAGAGACCCAGTACTTC.

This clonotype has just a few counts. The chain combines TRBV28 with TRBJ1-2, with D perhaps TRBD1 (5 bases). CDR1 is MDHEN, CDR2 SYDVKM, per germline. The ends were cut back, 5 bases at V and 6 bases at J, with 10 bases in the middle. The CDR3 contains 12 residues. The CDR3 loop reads CASSRDDDGYTF. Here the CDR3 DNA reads TGTGCCAGCAGTCGGGACGATGATGGCTACACCTTC.

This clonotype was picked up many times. Here the CDR3 DNA reads TGTGCCAGCAGTTTGTCACGGGGCGGGGGGGCCATTGAGACCCAGTACTTC. It yields the protein CASSLSRGGGAIETQYF. The chain carries TRBV28 and TRBJ2-5; 9 bases are shared with TRBD2. The CDR3 is 17 residues long. Losses at the gene ends were 3 bases for V and 5 bases for J; bases not matched to a gene: 13. Germline V gene lookup returns CDR1 MDHEN and CDR2 SYDVKM.

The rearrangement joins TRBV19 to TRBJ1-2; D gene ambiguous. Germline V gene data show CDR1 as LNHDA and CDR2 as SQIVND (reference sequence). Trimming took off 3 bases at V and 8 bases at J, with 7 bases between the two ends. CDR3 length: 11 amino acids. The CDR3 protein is CASSMQGGYTF. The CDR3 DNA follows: TGTGCCAGTAGTATGCAAGGCGGCTACACCTTC.

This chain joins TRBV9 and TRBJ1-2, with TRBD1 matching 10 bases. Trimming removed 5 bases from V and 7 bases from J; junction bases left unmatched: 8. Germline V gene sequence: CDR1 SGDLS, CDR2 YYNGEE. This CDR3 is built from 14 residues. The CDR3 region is CASRGGTGAPGYTF. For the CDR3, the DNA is TGTGCCAGCAGGGGGGGGACAGGGGCGCCTGGCTACACCTTC. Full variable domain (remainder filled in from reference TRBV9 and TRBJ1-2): DSGVTQTPKHLITATGQRVTLRCSPRSGDLSVYWYQQSLDQGLQFLIQYYNGEERAKGNILERFSAQQFPDLHSELNLSSLELGDSALYFCASRGGTGAPGYTFGSGTRLTVV.

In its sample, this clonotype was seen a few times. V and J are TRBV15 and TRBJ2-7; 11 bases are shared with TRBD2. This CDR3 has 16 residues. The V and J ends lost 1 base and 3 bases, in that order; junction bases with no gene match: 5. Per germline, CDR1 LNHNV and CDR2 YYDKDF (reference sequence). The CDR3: CATSRGGTSGLYEQYF. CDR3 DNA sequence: TGTGCCACCAGCAGAGGAGGGACTAGCGGACTCTACGAGCAGTACTTC. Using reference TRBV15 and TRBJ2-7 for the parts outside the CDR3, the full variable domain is DAMVIQNPRYQVTQFGKPVTLSCSQTLNHNVMYWYQQKSSQAPKLLFHYYDKDFNNEADTPDNFQSRRPNTSFCFLDIRSPGLGDTAMYLCATSRGGTSGLYEQYFGPGTRLTVT.

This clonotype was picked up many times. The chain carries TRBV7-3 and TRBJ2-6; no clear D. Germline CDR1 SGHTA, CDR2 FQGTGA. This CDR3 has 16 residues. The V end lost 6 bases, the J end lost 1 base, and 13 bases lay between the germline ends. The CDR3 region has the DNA TGTGCCAGCAGTCTTAATCCGGGTTCTGGGGCCAACGTCCTGACTTTC. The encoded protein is CASSLNPGSGANVLTF.

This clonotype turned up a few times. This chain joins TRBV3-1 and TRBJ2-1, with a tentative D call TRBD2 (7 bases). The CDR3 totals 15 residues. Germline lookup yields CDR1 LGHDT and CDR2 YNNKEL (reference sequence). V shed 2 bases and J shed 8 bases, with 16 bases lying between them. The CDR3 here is CASSQKRGAVHEQFF. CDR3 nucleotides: TGTGCCAGCAGCCAAAAACGGGGGGCCGTCCATGAGCAGTTCTTC.

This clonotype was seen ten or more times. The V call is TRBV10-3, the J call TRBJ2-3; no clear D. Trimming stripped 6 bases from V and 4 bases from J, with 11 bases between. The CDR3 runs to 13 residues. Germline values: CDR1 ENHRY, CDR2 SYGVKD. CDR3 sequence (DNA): TGTGCCATCAGCGACCTTTTGGCAGATACGCAGTATTTT. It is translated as CAISDLLADTQYF.

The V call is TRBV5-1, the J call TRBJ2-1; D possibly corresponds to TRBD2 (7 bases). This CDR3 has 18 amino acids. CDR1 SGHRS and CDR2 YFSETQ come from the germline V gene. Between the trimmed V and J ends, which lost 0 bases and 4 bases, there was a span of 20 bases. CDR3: CASSLASVGGGYYNEQFF. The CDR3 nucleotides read TGCGCCAGCAGCTTGGCCTCCGTAGGCGGGGGCTATTACAATGAGCAGTTCTTC.

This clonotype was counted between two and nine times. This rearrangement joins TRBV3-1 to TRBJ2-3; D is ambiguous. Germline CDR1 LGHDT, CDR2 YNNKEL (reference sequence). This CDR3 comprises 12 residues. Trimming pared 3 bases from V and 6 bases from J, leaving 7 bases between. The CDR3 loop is CASSHISDTQYF. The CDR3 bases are TGTGCCAGCAGCCATATTTCCGATACGCAGTATTTT.

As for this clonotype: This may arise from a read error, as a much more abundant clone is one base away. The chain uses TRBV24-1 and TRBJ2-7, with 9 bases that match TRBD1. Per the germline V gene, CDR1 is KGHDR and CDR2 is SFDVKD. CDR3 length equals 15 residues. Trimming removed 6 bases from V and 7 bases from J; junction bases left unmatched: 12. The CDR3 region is CATSNSGTGFREQYF. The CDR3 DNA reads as TGTGCCACCAGTAATTCCGGGACAGGGTTTCGGGAGCAGTACTTC.